This T cell receptor (beta chain) was sequenced in a study of blood T cell repertoires in COVID-19 (dated by TCRdb to the early 2020s). About the full investigation: Samples from collaborators originated in the United States, Italy and Spain and spanned both the acute and convalescent phases of COVID-19. The prospective study material was composed of cDNA or gDNA derived from T cells, B-cell-depleted T cells, or PBMCs. Subjects who had been exposed to COVID-19, were actively infected with it, or had recovered from it provided the deeply sampled blood TCRbeta repertoires that made up the dataset. The samples were drawn from two sources: the first 160 participants of the ongoing ImmuneRACE study, and some 1,300 subjects contributed by 6 global collaborators. The sample metadata nearly always contained a de-identified subject ID, COVID-19 status, age in years and sex. The repertoires were released in a freely available public database meant as a resource for research on the immune response to SARS-CoV-2. Where HLA class I and class II types were available, the types were taken from metadata supplied by the sample provider, not from assay-based typing. The full study reports these points: The quantity of clinical and demographic metadata differed by source and by participant and was supplied without curation.

Of note for this clone: The antigen this receptor binds is unknown. Base qualities are not provided; no much larger clone lies one nucleotide away.

TCRbeta CDR3 regions were amplified from genomic DNA using the immunoSEQ Assay, a bias-controlled multiplex PCR. Under the source paper's analysis protocol: Within the assay, amplification of reference gene primers was used to estimate how many nucleated cells each sample contained. To quantify the absolute abundance of each unique TCRbeta CDR3 rearrangement, sequence reads were collapsed and filtered. For each sample, productive Simpson clonality was calculated by taking the square root of Simpson's diversity index across productive rearrangements. What TCRdb holds here is the immuneACCESS table cut down to in-frame rearrangements. Part of the clones is not present; checked against another copy, under half of the missing clones reflect an unresolved V gene, and the others are unexplained. V and J calls and clone size are those listed in that table; D and trimming were worked out from the DNA. Present in this sample are tens of thousands of clones, roughly 85% of which were seen just once. In total, the top ten clones hold approximately 30% of the sample.

A distance of 19 bases separates the germline ends of V and J, which lose 7 bases and 7 bases respectively. Per the germline V gene (reference sequence), GTSNPN is the CDR1 and SVGIG is the CDR2. Spanning cysteine to phenylalanine, the CDR3 consists of 13 amino acids. Only the CDR3 region is kept as DNA, spanning 39 bases read in frame from base 1. The collaborating institutions used their own protocols to collect whole blood in K2EDTA tubes. For TCRbeta analysis, collaborators shipped samples as frozen whole blood, isolated PBMCs, or DNA extracted from either of those sample types. Here the chain combines TRBV30 and TRBJ2-5; TRBD2 could be the D gene, as 6 bases match. The sequenced material came from peripheral blood. The sequence was collected from a human donor in a cohort sampled during active COVID-19. The DNA sequence is as follows: TGTGCCTACCTCGGGGGATTCCAACGGACCCAGTACTTC. This sequence encodes CAYLGGFQRTQYF.